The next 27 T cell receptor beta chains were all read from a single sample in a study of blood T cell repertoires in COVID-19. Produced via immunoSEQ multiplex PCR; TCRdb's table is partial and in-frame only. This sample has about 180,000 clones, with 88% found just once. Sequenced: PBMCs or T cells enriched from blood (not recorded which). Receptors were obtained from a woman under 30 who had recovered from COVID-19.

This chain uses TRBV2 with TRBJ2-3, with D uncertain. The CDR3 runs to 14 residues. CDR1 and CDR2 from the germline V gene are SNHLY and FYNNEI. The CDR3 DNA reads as TGTGCTTCCTATCCACGTATTATCCCAGATACGCAGTATTTT. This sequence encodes CASYPRIIPDTQYF.

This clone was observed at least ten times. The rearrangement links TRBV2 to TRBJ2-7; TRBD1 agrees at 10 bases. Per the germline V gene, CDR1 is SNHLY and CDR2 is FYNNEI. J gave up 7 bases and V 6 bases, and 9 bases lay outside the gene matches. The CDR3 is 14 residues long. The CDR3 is CASRNRQGAGEQYF. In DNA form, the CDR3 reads TGTGCCAGCAGGAACAGACAGGGGGCCGGGGAGCAGTACTTC.

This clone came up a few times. This CDR3 reads CASGGGSMYETQYF. CDR3 DNA sequence: TGTGCCAGCGGGGGGGGGTCAATGTACGAAACCCAGTACTTC. This chain joins TRBV2 and TRBJ2-5; TRBD2 matches at 7 bases. Germline lookup yields CDR1 SNHLY and CDR2 FYNNEI. V trimming: 8 bases; J trimming: 8 bases; junction bases outside the gene matches: 14. CDR3 length: 14 residues.

CDR3 in amino acids: CASRFKPPRAGGFGEQFF. CDR3 DNA sequence: TGTGCAAGTCGCTTCAAGCCCCCTCGGGCGGGAGGTTTTGGTGAGCAGTTCTTC. The gene calls are TRBV12-2 and TRBJ2-1; the table's D call, TRBD2, was not checked against the DNA. TRBV12-2 is recorded as a pseudogene. The CDR3 extends over 18 amino acids.

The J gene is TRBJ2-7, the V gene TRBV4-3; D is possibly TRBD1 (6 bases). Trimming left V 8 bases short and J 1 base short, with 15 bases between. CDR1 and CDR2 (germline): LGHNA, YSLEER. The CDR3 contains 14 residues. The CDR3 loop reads CASARQDLSYEQYF. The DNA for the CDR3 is TGCGCCAGCGCGAGACAGGATCTTTCCTACGAGCAGTACTTC.

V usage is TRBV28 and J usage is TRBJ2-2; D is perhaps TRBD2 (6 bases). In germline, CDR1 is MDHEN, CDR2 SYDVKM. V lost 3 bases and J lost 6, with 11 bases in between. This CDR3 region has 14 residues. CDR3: CASSFAGMAGELFF. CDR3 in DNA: TGTGCCAGCAGTTTCGCGGGAATGGCCGGGGAGCTGTTTTTT.

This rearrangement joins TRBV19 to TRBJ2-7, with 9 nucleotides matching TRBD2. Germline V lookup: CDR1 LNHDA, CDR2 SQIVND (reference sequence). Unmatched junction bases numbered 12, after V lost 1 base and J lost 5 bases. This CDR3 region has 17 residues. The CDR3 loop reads CASSIGSWGTSPNEQYF. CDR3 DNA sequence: TGTGCCAGTAGTATAGGCTCTTGGGGGACTAGCCCCAACGAGCAGTACTTC.

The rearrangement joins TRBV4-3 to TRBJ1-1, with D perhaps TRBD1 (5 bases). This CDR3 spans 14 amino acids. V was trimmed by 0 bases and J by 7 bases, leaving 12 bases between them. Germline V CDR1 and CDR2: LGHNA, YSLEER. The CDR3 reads CASSQDWGGYEAFF. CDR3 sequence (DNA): TGCGCCAGCAGCCAAGATTGGGGGGGGTATGAAGCTTTCTTT.

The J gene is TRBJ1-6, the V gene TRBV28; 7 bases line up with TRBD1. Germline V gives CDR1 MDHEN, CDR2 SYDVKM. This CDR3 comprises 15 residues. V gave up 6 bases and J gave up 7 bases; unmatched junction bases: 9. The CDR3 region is CASRLRDSTNSPLHF. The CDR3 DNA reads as TGTGCCAGCAGACTAAGGGACAGCACCAATTCACCCCTCCACTTT.

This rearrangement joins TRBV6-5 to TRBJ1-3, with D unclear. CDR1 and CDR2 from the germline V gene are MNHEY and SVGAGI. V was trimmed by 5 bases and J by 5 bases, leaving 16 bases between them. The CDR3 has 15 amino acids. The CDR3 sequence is CASSPAREGRNTIYF. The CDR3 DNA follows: TGTGCCAGCAGTCCCGCTCGGGAAGGGAGAAACACCATATATTTT.

DNA of the CDR3: TGCGCCAGCAGCCACCAAAAAGCCAATGAGCAGTTCTTC. Amino acid sequence: CASSHQKANEQFF. The V gene is TRBV4-1, the J gene TRBJ2-1, with D unresolved. V lost 3 bases and J 6 bases, leaving 9 bases between the germline ends. The germline CDR1 and CDR2 sequences are MGHRA and YSYEKL. The CDR3 runs to 13 residues.

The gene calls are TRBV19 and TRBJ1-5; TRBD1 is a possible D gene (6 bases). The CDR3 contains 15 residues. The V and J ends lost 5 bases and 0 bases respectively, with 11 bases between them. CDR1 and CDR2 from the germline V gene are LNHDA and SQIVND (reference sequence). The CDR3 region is CASSGRGDSNQPQHF. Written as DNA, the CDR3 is TGTGCCAGTAGTGGGAGGGGGGATAGCAATCAGCCCCAGCATTTT.

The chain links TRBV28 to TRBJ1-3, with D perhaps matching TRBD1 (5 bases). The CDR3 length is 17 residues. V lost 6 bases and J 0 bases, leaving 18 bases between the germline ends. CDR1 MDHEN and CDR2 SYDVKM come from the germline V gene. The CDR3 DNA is TGTGCCAGCAGACCGTCTAGGGGCCTACTCTCTGGAAACACCATATATTTT. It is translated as CASRPSRGLLSGNTIYF.

Written as DNA, the CDR3 is TGCGCCAGCAGCCTACCAGGGACAGTGAATGAAAAACTGTTTTTT. Its translation: CASSLPGTVNEKLFF. The J gene is TRBJ1-4, the V gene TRBV5-1, with 7 bases identical to TRBD1. The CDR3 loop spans 15 amino acids. J lost 5 bases, V lost 4 bases, and 8 bases had no gene match. Germline V gene sequence: CDR1 SGHRS, CDR2 YFSETQ.

CDR3 amino acids: CASAPGYPLTTGQYF. In DNA, the CDR3 is TGTGCCAGCGCACCAGGGTACCCCCTTACTACCGGGCAGTACTTC. The genes are TRBV27 and TRBJ2-7; TRBD1 might be the D (5 bases). CDR1 and CDR2 (germline): MNHEY, SMNVEV (reference sequence). The V end lost 8 bases, the J end lost 9 bases, and 26 bases lay between the germline ends. The CDR3 spans 15 residues.

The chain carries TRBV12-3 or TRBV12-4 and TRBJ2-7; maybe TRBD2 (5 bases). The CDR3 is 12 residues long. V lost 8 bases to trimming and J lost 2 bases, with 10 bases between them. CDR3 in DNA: TGTGCCAGCGCCACGGGGACCTACGAGCAGTACTTC. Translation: CASATGTYEQYF.

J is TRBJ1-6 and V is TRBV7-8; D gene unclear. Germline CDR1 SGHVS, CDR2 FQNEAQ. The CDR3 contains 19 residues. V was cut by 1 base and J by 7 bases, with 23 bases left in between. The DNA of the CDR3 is TGTGCCAGCAGCTTAGAAGGTTCGGCAGGTTCTGCCGAAAATTCACCCCTCCACTTT. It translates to CASSLEGSAGSAENSPLHF.

CDR3 in amino acids: CASRLNGGLDQPQHF. In DNA, the CDR3 is TGTGCCAGCAGACTCAACGGGGGGCTGGATCAGCCCCAGCATTTT. The chain is built from TRBV27 and TRBJ1-5, with D possibly being TRBD1 (6 bases). The CDR3 covers 15 residues. From germline, CDR1 is MNHEY and CDR2 SMNVEV (reference sequence). V was trimmed by 6 bases and J by 5 bases, leaving 17 bases between them.

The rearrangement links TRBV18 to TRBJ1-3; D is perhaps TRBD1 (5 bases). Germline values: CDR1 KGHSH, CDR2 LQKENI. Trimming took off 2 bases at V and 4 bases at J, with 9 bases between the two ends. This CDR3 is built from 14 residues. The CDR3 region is CASSPSNRGNTIYF. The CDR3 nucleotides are TGTGCCAGCTCACCATCCAACAGGGGAAACACCATATATTTT.

The CDR3 sequence: CSVERRAVDGYTF. The CDR3 coding sequence is TGCAGCGTTGAGAGGAGGGCAGTAGATGGCTACACCTTC. This sequence joins TRBV29-1 and TRBJ1-2, with no clear D. There are 13 residues in the CDR3. The germline CDR1 and CDR2 sequences are SQVTM and ANQGSEA. V was pared by 3 bases and J by 6 bases, with 14 bases between.

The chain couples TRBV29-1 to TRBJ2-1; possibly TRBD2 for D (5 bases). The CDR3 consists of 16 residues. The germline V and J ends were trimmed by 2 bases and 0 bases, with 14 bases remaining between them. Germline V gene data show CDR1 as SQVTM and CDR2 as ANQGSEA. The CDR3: CSVELSSRGSYNEQFF. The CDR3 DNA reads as TGCAGCGTTGAATTGAGCAGCCGGGGCTCCTACAATGAGCAGTTCTTC.

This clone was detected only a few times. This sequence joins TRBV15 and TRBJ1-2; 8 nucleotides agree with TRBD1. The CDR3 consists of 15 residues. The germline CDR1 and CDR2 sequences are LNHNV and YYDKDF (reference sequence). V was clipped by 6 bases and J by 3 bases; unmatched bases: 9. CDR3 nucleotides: TGTGCCACCAGGAGACCCGGGACAGGTGACTATGGCTACACCTTC. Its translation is CATRRPGTGDYGYTF.

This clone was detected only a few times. The CDR3 DNA reads TGTGCCAGCAGCCCGGGAGTCAACTATGGCTACACCTTC. Translated, it gives CASSPGVNYGYTF. J is TRBJ1-2 and V is TRBV7-8; D gene ambiguous. The CDR3 sequence is 13 residues long. The V gene lost 5 bases and the J gene lost 2 bases, with 9 bases spanning the gap. Per the germline V gene, CDR1 is SGHVS and CDR2 is FQNEAQ.

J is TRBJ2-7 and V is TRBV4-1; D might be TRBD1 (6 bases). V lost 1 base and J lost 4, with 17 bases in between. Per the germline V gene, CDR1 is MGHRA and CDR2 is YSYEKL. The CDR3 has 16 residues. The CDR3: CASSQVPPPGVYEQYF. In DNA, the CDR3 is TGCGCCAGCAGCCAAGTCCCCCCTCCAGGGGTATACGAGCAGTACTTC.

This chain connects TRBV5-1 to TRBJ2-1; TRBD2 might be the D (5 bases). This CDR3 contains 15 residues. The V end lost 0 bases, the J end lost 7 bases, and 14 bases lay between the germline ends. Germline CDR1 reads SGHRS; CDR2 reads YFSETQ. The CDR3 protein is CASSLVSETWNEQFF. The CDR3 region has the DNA TGCGCCAGCAGCTTGGTTAGCGAGACCTGGAATGAGCAGTTCTTC.

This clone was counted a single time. This CDR3 is CAWSAGWRHGYTF. The CDR3 nucleotides read TGTGCCTGGAGTGCGGGGTGGAGACATGGCTACACCTTC. The genes are TRBV30 and TRBJ1-2; D not resolved. Germline values: CDR1 GTSNPN, CDR2 SVGIG (reference sequence). V lost 1 base, J lost 6 bases, and 12 bases lay in between. The CDR3 extends over 13 amino acids.

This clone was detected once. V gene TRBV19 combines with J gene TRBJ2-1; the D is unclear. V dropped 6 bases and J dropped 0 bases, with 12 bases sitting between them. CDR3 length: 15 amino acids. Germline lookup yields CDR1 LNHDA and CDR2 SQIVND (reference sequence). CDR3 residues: CASRRRGGSYNEQFF. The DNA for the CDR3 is TGTGCCAGTAGACGAAGAGGCGGCTCCTACAATGAGCAGTTCTTC. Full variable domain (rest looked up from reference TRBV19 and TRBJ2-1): DGGITQSPKYLFRKEGQNVTLSCEQNLNHDAMYWYRQDPGQGLRLIYYSQIVNDFQKGDIAEGYSVSREKKESFPLTVTSAQKNPTAFYLCASRRRGGSYNEQFFGPGTRLTVL.